The present T cell receptor (beta chain) was sequenced within a study of shared clonotypes between healthy human individuals. CD45RO-negative, CCR7-selected cells formed the naive CD8 fraction, which excluded terminally differentiated effector memory CD45RA+ cells. Assay used: immunoSEQ multiplex PCR; TCRdb lists only in-frame clones, some missing. The table lists under 600,000 clones, about 98% of them singletons. The sample comprised naive CD8+ T cells sorted from blood. The receptor comes from a young man in good health.

This chain's CDR3 is CASSLESPTDISGYTF. CDR3 nucleotide sequence: TGTGCCAGCAGCTTGGAAAGCCCCACAGATATCTCTGGCTACACCTTC. The rearrangement joins TRBV5-5 to TRBJ1-2; D gene ambiguous. Trimming left V 0 bases short and J 7 bases short, with 19 bases between. The CDR3 length is 16 residues. Germline values: CDR1 SGHKS, CDR2 YYEKEE (reference sequence).